This T cell receptor (beta chain) was sequenced in a study of T cells in Graves' hyperthyroidism and ophthalmopathy. Study observations and caveats: Ophthalmopathy was predicted by the model a median of approximately 6 months ahead of onset.

Germline CDR1 reads LNHDA; CDR2 reads SQIVND (reference sequence). The CDR3 loop spans 16 amino acids. V shed 6 bases and J shed 2 bases, with 19 bases lying between them. The investigators amplified TCR beta CDR3 regions from RNA transcripts. A set of HTBI primers served as the primers for a first-round RT-PCR of the TCR CDR3. TCRdb fed the multiplex PCR reads into MiXCR, producing one record per CDR3 protein. In the table there are about 380,000 distinct CDR3 sequences, more than 12% of which are singletons. This clonotype was seen only a few times. As yet, its antigen is unknown. Any patient presenting with uncontrolled infection, other autoimmune disease, pregnancy or lactation was left out. Diagnoses used clinical symptoms, serum thyroxine and TRAb, thyroid ultrasound and orbital computed tomography. Around 10 ml of fresh peripheral blood supplied the PBMCs.

The chain has TRBV19 and TRBJ2-5; maybe TRBD1 (5 bases). Material: blood. The source is a woman in her twenties or thirties with Graves' ophthalmopathy. In nucleotides, the CDR3 is TGTGCCAGTAGCAGTCTAGTCGAAGGGGCGCAAGAGACCCAGTACTTC. Amino acid sequence: CASSSLVEGAQETQYF.